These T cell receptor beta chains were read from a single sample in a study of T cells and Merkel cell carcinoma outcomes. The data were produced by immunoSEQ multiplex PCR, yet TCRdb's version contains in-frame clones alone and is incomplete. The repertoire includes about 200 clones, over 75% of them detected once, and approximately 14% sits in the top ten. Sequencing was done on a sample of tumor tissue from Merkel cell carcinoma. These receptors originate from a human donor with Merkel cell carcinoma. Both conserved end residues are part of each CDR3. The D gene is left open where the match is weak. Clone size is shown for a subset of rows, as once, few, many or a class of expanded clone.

cdr3_nt: TGTGCCAGCAGCAGCAGACTGGGCTCTGGGGCCAACGTCCTGACTTTC
cdr3_aa: CASSSRLGSGANVLTF
v_call: TRBV11-2
d_call: -
clone_size: -
j_call: TRBJ2-6

cdr3_nt: TGTGCCAGCAGTGAAGACAGATATAGCAATCAGCCCCAGCATTTT
cdr3_aa: CASSEDRYSNQPQHF
v_call: TRBV6-1
d_call: -
clone_size: -
j_call: TRBJ1-5

cdr3_nt: TGTGCCAGCAGTTTAGCGGGAGTCTACGAGCAGTACTTC
cdr3_aa: CASSLAGVYEQYF
v_call: TRBV27
d_call: TRBD2
clone_size: -
j_call: TRBJ2-7

cdr3_nt: TGCGCCAGCAGCTTAGAATTTAGCGGGAGTGGCAATGAGCAGTTCTTC
cdr3_aa: CASSLEFSGSGNEQFF
v_call: TRBV5-1
d_call: TRBD2
clone_size: -
j_call: TRBJ2-1

cdr3_nt: TGTGCCAGCGACAGGGTTGGGGCCAACGTCCTGACTTTC
cdr3_aa: CASDRVGANVLTF
v_call: TRBV2
d_call: TRBD1
clone_size: -
j_call: TRBJ2-6

cdr3_nt: TGTGCCAGCAGCCCTGCTGCCGGGGAGACCCAGTACTTC
cdr3_aa: CASSPAAGETQYF
v_call: TRBV5-4
d_call: -
clone_size: once
j_call: TRBJ2-5

cdr3_nt: TGTGCCAGCAGCCCTCGGGACAGGGGCTACGAGCAGTACTTC
cdr3_aa: CASSPRDRGYEQYF
v_call: TRBV6-5
d_call: TRBD1
clone_size: -
j_call: TRBJ2-7

cdr3_nt: TGTGCCAGCAGTGGTAGAAACACAGATACGCAGTATTTT
cdr3_aa: CASSGRNTDTQYF
v_call: TRBV25-1
d_call: -
clone_size: -
j_call: TRBJ2-3

cdr3_nt: TGTGCCTGGAGTGTACGCCCCGGGACAGGCTTTAGCAATCAGCCCCAGCATTTT
cdr3_aa: CAWSVRPGTGFSNQPQHF
v_call: TRBV30
d_call: TRBD1
clone_size: -
j_call: TRBJ1-5

cdr3_nt: TGTGCCAGCAGCGCTGATATTTACAATGAGCAGTTCTTC
cdr3_aa: CASSADIYNEQFF
v_call: TRBV9
d_call: -
clone_size: -
j_call: TRBJ2-1

cdr3_nt: TGTGCCAGCAGCCCTGGACTAGCGGGATGGGAGACCCAGTACTTC
cdr3_aa: CASSPGLAGWETQYF
v_call: TRBV9
d_call: TRBD2
clone_size: -
j_call: TRBJ2-5

cdr3_nt: TGCAGCGTTGAGATGATAACCAATGAGCAGTTCTTC
cdr3_aa: CSVEMITNEQFF
v_call: TRBV29-1
d_call: -
clone_size: -
j_call: TRBJ2-1

cdr3_nt: TGCAGCGTTAAGGACAGGGGGTTTCGAGGGGCTTTCTTT
cdr3_aa: CSVKDRGFRGAFF
v_call: TRBV29-1
d_call: TRBD1
clone_size: once
j_call: TRBJ1-1

cdr3_nt: TGTGCCAGTAGTGAAAGGACAGGTGTGAGGGATGAGCAGTTCTTC
cdr3_aa: CASSERTGVRDEQFF
v_call: TRBV19
d_call: TRBD1
clone_size: -
j_call: TRBJ2-1

cdr3_nt: TGTGCCAGCAGCACGCAGCCGGGGGGCAATGAGCAGTTCTTC
cdr3_aa: CASSTQPGGNEQFF
v_call: TRBV5-6
d_call: TRBD2
clone_size: -
j_call: TRBJ2-1

cdr3_nt: TGTGCCACCAGCAGAGACAGGGGCTACGAGCAGTACTTC
cdr3_aa: CATSRDRGYEQYF
v_call: TRBV15
d_call: -
clone_size: -
j_call: TRBJ2-7

cdr3_nt: TGTGCCAGCTCACCGGGGCTGGAGAACAGGGGTCAATTCTACGAGCAGTACTTC
cdr3_aa: CASSPGLENRGQFYEQYF
v_call: TRBV18
d_call: TRBD1
clone_size: -
j_call: TRBJ2-7

cdr3_nt: TGTGCCAGCAGTTGGGACCTGAGCTCCTACGAGCAGTACTTC
cdr3_aa: CASSWDLSSYEQYF
v_call: TRBV7-9
d_call: -
clone_size: -
j_call: TRBJ2-7

cdr3_nt: TGTGCCAGCAGCCCAGGGGGGGGGCTGGGAGAGACCCAGTACTTC
cdr3_aa: CASSPGGGLGETQYF
v_call: TRBV7-6
d_call: -
clone_size: once
j_call: TRBJ2-5

cdr3_nt: TGCGCCAGCAGCCAAGATAGCAGGACTAACACTGAAGCTTTCTTT
cdr3_aa: CASSQDSRTNTEAFF
v_call: TRBV4-1
d_call: -
clone_size: -
j_call: TRBJ1-1

cdr3_nt: TGTGCCAGCAGCGTAGGAGCGGGAGCAGATACGCAGTATTTT
cdr3_aa: CASSVGAGADTQYF
v_call: TRBV9
d_call: TRBD2
clone_size: few
j_call: TRBJ2-3

cdr3_nt: TGCGCCAGCAGCTCGCCGGACAGGGGGCAAAGTGGAAACACCATATATTTT
cdr3_aa: CASSSPDRGQSGNTIYF
v_call: TRBV5-1
d_call: TRBD1
clone_size: -
j_call: TRBJ1-3

cdr3_nt: TGTGCCAGCAGCTCGGACTTGCTCTCCTACGAGCAGTACTTC
cdr3_aa: CASSSDLLSYEQYF
v_call: TRBV7-9
d_call: -
clone_size: -
j_call: TRBJ2-7

cdr3_nt: TGCGCCAGCAGCCCCTCGCCCGGCAGGGCCTCCTACGAGCAGTACTTC
cdr3_aa: CASSPSPGRASYEQYF
v_call: TRBV5-1
d_call: -
clone_size: -
j_call: TRBJ2-7

cdr3_nt: TGCAGTGCTAGAAAGGGATCTGGCTACACCTTC
cdr3_aa: CSARKGSGYTF
v_call: TRBV20-1
d_call: -
clone_size: -
j_call: TRBJ1-2

cdr3_nt: TGTGCCAGCAGCGGTTGTATCAAGCAACAAAGTCGGGCCAACGTCCTGACTTTC
cdr3_aa: CASSGCIKQQSRANVLTF
v_call: TRBV11-2
d_call: -
clone_size: -
j_call: TRBJ2-6

cdr3_nt: TGTGCCAGCAGCCGAATACCGGGACAGGGGGACAACGAGCAGTACTTC
cdr3_aa: CASSRIPGQGDNEQYF
v_call: TRBV14
d_call: TRBD1
clone_size: -
j_call: TRBJ2-7

cdr3_nt: TGTGCCAGCAGCTTAATTGCTCCGGGGGGCACAGATACGCAGTATTTT
cdr3_aa: CASSLIAPGGTDTQYF
v_call: TRBV7-3
d_call: -
clone_size: -
j_call: TRBJ2-3

cdr3_nt: TGTGCCAGTAGTATCAGCGGGAGTGATAATGAGCAGTTCTTC
cdr3_aa: CASSISGSDNEQFF
v_call: TRBV19
d_call: TRBD2
clone_size: -
j_call: TRBJ2-1

cdr3_nt: TGTGCCAGCAGCCCAAACGGGGGGGCATATGGCTACACCTTC
cdr3_aa: CASSPNGGAYGYTF
v_call: TRBV7-2
d_call: -
clone_size: -
j_call: TRBJ1-2

cdr3_nt: TGTGCCACCAGCAGAGATTTGGACAGTCCCTATTCTCGTGGCTACACCTTC
cdr3_aa: CATSRDLDSPYSRGYTF
v_call: TRBV15
d_call: -
clone_size: -
j_call: TRBJ1-2

cdr3_nt: TGCAGTGCGGGACAGGGGGTTTCCACCTTC
cdr3_aa: CSAGQGVSTF
v_call: TRBV20-1
d_call: TRBD1
clone_size: -
j_call: TRBJ1-2

cdr3_nt: TGTGCCAGCAGCAAAGCTAGGGGAACTGAAGCTTTCTTT
cdr3_aa: CASSKARGTEAFF
v_call: TRBV21-1
d_call: -
clone_size: -
j_call: TRBJ1-1

cdr3_nt: TGTGCCAGCAGCTTGCTGCAGAGCTATGGCTACACCTTC
cdr3_aa: CASSLLQSYGYTF
v_call: TRBV5-4
d_call: -
clone_size: -
j_call: TRBJ1-2

cdr3_nt: TGTGCCAGCAGCGCCACTAGCGGGAGAAACACAGATACGCAGTATTTT
cdr3_aa: CASSATSGRNTDTQYF
v_call: TRBV9
d_call: TRBD2
clone_size: once
j_call: TRBJ2-3

cdr3_nt: TGTGCCAGCAGTTACTCCGTGAGGGCCGACTACGAGCAGTACTTC
cdr3_aa: CASSYSVRADYEQYF
v_call: TRBV6-6
d_call: -
clone_size: -
j_call: TRBJ2-7

cdr3_nt: TGTGCCAGCAGCGTAGGGGACAGGATTGCCTACGAGCAGTACTTC
cdr3_aa: CASSVGDRIAYEQYF
v_call: TRBV9
d_call: TRBD1
clone_size: -
j_call: TRBJ2-7

cdr3_nt: TGTGCCAGCAGGGAAAGCGGGAGGGCCGGGTATGAGCAGTTCTTC
cdr3_aa: CASRESGRAGYEQFF
v_call: TRBV2
d_call: TRBD2
clone_size: -
j_call: TRBJ2-1

cdr3_nt: TGTGCCAGCAGCTCATCCGGGACTAGGGGCTACACCTTC
cdr3_aa: CASSSSGTRGYTF
v_call: TRBV7-9
d_call: -
clone_size: -
j_call: TRBJ1-2

cdr3_nt: TGTGCCAGCAGTTCATGGGGACAGTCGGAGCCCCAGCATTTT
cdr3_aa: CASSSWGQSEPQHF
v_call: TRBV27
d_call: TRBD1
clone_size: -
j_call: TRBJ1-5

cdr3_nt: TGTGCCAGCAGTATGGGGGGTGAGAGCAATCAGCCCCAGCATTTT
cdr3_aa: CASSMGGESNQPQHF
v_call: TRBV6-1
d_call: -
clone_size: -
j_call: TRBJ1-5

cdr3_nt: TGTGCCAGCAGCCCCGAAGCGGGAGAATACGAGCAGTACTTC
cdr3_aa: CASSPEAGEYEQYF
v_call: TRBV5-5
d_call: TRBD2
clone_size: -
j_call: TRBJ2-7

cdr3_nt: TGTGCCACCAGCAGAGGTAGGGAGGATCAGCCCCAGCATTTT
cdr3_aa: CATSRGREDQPQHF
v_call: TRBV15
d_call: -
clone_size: -
j_call: TRBJ1-5

cdr3_nt: TGCGCCAGCAGCTTGACTAGAGGGGGATACACCGGGGAGCTGTTTTTT
cdr3_aa: CASSLTRGGYTGELFF
v_call: TRBV5-1
d_call: -
clone_size: -
j_call: TRBJ2-2

cdr3_nt: TGCGCCAGCAGCTACCACAGGGGTGGGGCCAACGTCCTGACTTTC
cdr3_aa: CASSYHRGGANVLTF
v_call: TRBV5-1
d_call: TRBD1
clone_size: -
j_call: TRBJ2-6

cdr3_nt: TGTGCCAGCAGCCCCCGACTAGCGGGGGGCCAAGATACGCAGTATTTT
cdr3_aa: CASSPRLAGGQDTQYF
v_call: TRBV5-4
d_call: TRBD2
clone_size: -
j_call: TRBJ2-3

cdr3_nt: TGTGCCAGCAGGAGACTACCAGACTACACCTTC
cdr3_aa: CASRRLPDYTF
v_call: TRBV6-1
d_call: -
clone_size: -
j_call: TRBJ1-2